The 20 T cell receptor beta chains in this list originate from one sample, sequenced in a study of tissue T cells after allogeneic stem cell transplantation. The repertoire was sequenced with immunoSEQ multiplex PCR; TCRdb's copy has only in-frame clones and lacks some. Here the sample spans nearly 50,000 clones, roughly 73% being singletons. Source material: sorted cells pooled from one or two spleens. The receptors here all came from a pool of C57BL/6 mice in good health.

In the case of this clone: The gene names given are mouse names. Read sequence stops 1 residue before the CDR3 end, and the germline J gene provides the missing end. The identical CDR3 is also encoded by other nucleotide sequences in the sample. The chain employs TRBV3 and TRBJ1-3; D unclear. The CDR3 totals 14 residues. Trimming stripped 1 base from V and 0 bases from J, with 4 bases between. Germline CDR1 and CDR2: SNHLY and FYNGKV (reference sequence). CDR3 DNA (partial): TGTGCCAGCAGCTTAGGGGTTTCTGGAAATACGCTCTAT. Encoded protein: CASSLGVSGNTLY. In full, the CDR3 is CASSLGVSGNTLYF.

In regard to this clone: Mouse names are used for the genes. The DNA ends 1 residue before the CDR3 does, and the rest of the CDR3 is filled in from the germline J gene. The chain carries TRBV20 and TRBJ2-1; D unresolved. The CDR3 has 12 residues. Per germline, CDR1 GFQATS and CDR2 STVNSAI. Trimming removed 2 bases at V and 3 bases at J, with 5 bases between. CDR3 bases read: TGTGGTGCTAGGACAGTCTATGCTGAGCAGTTC. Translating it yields CGARTVYAEQF. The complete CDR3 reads CGARTVYAEQFF.

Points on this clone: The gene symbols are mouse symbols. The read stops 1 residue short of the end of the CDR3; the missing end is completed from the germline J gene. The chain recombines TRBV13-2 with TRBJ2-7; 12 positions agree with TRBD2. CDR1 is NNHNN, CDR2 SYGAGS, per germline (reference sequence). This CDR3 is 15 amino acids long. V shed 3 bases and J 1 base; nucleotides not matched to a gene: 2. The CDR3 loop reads CASGGGLGGSYEQYF. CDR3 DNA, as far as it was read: TGTGCCAGCGGTGGGGGACTGGGGGGATCCTATGAACAGTAC.

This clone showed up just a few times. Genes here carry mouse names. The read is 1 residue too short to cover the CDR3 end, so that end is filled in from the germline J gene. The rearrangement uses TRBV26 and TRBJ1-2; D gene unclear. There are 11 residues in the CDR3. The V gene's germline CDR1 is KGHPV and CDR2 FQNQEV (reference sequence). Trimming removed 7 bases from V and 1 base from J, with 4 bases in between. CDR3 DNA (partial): TGTGCCAGCACCGTAAACTCCGACTACACC. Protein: CASTVNSDYT. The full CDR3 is CASTVNSDYTF.

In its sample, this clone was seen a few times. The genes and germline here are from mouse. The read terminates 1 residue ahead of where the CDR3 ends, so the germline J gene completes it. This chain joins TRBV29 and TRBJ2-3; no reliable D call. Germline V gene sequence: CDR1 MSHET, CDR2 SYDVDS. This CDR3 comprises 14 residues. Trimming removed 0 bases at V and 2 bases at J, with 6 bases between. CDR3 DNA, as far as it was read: TGTGCTAGCAGTTTATCCGGGGTTGCAGAAACGCTGTAT. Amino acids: CASSLSGVAETLY. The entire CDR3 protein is CASSLSGVAETLYF.

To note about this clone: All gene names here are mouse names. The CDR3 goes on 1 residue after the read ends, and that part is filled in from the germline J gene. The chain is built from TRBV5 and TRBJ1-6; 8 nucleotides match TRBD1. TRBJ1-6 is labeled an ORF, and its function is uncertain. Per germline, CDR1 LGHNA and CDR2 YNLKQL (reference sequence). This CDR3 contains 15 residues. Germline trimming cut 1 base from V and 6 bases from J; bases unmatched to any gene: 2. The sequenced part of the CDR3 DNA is TGTGCCAGCAGCCAAGGGGGACAGGTTAATTCGCCCCTCTAC. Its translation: CASSQGGQVNSPLY. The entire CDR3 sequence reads CASSQGGQVNSPLYF.

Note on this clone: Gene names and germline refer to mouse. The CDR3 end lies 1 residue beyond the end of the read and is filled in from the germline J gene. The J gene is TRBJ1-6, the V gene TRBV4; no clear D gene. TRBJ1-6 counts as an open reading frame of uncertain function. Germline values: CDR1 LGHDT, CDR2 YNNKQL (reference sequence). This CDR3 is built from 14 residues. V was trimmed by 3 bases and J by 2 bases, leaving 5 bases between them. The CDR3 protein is CASSYGPYNSPLYF. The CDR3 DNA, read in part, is TGTGCCAGCAGCTACGGACCCTATAATTCGCCCCTCTAC.

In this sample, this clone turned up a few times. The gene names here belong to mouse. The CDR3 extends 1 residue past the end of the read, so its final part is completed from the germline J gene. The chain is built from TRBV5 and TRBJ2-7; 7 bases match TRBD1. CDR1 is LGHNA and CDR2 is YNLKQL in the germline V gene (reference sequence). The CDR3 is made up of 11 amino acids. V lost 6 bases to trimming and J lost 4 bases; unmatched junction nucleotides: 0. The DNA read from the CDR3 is TGTGCCAGCAGACAGGGGTATGAACAGTAC. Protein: CASRQGYEQY. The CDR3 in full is CASRQGYEQYF.

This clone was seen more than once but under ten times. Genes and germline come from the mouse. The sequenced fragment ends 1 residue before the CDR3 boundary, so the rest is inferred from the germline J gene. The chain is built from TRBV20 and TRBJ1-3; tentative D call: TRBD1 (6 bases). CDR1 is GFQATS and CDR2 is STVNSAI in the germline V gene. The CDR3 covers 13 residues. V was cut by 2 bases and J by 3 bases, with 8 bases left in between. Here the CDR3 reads CGARRGGGNTLYF. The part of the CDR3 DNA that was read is TGTGGTGCTAGGAGAGGGGGTGGAAATACGCTCTAT.

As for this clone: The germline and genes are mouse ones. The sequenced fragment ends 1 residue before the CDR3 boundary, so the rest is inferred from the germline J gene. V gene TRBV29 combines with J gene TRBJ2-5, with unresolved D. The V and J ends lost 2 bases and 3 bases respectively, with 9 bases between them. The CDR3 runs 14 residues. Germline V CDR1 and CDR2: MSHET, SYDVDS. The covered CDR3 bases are TGTGCTAGCAGTTTAAGCCGAGGGCAAGACACCCAGTAC. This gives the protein CASSLSRGQDTQY. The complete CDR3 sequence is CASSLSRGQDTQYF. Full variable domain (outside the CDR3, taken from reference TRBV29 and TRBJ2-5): DMKVTQMPRYLIKRMGENVLLECGQDMSHETMYWYRQDPGLGLQLIYISYDVDSNSEGDIPKGYRVSRKKREHFSLILDSAKTNQTSVYFCASSLSRGQDTQYFGPGTRLLVL.

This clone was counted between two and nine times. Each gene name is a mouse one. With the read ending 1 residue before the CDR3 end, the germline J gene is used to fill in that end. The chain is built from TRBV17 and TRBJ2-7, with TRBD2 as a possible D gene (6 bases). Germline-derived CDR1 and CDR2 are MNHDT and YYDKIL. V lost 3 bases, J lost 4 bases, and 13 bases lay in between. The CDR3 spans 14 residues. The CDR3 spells CASSRPGLPYEQYF. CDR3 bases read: TGTGCTAGCAGTAGGCCGGGACTCCCTTATGAACAGTAC.

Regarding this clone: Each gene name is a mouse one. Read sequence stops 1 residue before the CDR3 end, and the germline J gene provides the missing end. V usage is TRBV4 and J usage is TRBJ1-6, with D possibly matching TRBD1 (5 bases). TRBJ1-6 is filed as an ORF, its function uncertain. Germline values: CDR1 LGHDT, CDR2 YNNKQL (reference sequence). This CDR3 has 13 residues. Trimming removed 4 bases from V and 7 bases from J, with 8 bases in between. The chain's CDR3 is CASSSGWNSPLYF. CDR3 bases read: TGTGCCAGCAGCTCAGGGTGGAATTCGCCCCTCTAC.

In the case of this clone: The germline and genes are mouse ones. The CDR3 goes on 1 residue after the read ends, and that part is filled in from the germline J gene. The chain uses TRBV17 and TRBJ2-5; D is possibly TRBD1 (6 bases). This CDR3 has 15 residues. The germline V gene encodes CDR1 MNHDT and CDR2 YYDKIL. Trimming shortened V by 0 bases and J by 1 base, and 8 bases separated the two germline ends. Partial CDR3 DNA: TGTGCTAGCAGTAGAGATACAGGGTACCAAGACACCCAGTAC. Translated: CASSRDTGYQDTQY. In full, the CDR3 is CASSRDTGYQDTQYF.

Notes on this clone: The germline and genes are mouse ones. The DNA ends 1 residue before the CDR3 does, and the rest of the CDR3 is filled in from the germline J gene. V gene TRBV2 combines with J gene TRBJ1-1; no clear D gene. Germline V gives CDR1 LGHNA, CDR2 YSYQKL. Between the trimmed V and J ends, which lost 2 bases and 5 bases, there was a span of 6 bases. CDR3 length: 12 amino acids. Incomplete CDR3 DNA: TGTGCCAGCAGCCAAATACGGACAGAAGTCTTC. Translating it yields CASSQIRTEVF. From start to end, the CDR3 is CASSQIRTEVFF. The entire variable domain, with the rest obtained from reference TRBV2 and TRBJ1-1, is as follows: DPKIIQKPKYLVAVTGSEKILICEQYLGHNAMYWYRQSAKKPLEFMFSYSYQKLMDNQTASSRFQPQSSKKNHLDLQITALKPDDSATYFCASSQIRTEVFFGKGTRLTVV.

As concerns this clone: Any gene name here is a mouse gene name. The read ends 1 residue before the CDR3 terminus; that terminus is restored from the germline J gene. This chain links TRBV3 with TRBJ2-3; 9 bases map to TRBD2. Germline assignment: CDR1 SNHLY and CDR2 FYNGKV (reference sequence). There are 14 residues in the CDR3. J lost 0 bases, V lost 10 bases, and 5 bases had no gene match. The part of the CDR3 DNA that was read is TGTGCCACGGGACTGGGCTCTAGTGCAGAAACGCTGTAT. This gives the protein CATGLGSSAETLY. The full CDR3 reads CATGLGSSAETLYF.

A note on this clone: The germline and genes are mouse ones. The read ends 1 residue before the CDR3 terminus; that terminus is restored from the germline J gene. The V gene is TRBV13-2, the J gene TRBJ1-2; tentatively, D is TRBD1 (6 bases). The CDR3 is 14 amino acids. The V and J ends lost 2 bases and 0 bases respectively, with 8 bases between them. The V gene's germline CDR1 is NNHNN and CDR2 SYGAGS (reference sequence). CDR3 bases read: TGTGCCAGCGGTGAGAGGACAGCAAACTCCGACTACACC. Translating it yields CASGERTANSDYT. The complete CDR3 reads CASGERTANSDYTF.

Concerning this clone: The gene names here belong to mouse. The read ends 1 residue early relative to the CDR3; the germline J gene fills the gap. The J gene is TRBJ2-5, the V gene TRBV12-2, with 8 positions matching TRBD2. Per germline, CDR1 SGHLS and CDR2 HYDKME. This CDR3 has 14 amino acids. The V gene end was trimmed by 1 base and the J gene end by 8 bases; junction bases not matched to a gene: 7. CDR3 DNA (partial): TGTGCCAGCTCTCTATGTGGGGGGGTTTCCACCCAGTAC. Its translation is CASSLCGGVSTQY. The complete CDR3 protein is CASSLCGGVSTQYF.

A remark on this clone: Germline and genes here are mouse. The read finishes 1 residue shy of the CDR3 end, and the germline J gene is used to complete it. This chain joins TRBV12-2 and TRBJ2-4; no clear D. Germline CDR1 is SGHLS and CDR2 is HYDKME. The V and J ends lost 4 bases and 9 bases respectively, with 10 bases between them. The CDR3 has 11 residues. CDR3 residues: CASSLDGTLYF. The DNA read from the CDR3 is TGTGCCAGCTCCCTGGACGGAACCTTGTAC.

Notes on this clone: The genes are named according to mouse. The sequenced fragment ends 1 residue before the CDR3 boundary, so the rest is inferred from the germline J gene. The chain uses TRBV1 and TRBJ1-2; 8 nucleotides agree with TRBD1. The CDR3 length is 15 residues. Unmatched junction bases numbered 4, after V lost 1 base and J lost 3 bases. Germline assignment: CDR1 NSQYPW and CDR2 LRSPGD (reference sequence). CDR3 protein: CTCSAVGQGYSDYTF. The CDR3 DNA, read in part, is TGCACCTGCAGTGCAGTAGGACAGGGTTACTCCGACTACACC. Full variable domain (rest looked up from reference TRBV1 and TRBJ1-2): VTLLEQNPRWRLVPRGQAVNLRCILKNSQYPWMSWYQQDLQKQLQWLFTLRSPGDKEVKSLPGADYLATRVTDTELRLQVANMSQGRTLYCTCSAVGQGYSDYTFGSGTRLLVI.

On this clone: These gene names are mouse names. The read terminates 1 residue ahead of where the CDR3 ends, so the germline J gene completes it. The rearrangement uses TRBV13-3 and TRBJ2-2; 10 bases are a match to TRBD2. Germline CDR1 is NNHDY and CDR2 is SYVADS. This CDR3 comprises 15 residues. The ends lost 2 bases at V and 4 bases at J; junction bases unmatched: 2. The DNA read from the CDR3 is TGTGCCAGCAGTGACTGGGGGGGCGGCACCGGGCAGCTCTAC. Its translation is CASSDWGGGTGQLY. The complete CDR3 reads CASSDWGGGTGQLYF.